These T cell receptor beta chains were read from a single sample in a study of blood T cell repertoires in COVID-19. TCRdb keeps only in-frame clones here, not all; method: immunoSEQ multiplex PCR. Found here are about 130,000 clones, 81% of them singletons; the top ten hold almost 8.5%. Sequencing was carried out using peripheral blood. These receptors originate from a woman aged 55-70 years with active or convalescent COVID-19. Each CDR3 is given with its conserved first and last residue. A D gene is named only where the DNA matches it firmly. Size is omitted from some rows. Given values are once, few, many or a class for expanded clones.

>TRBV4-1|NA|once|TRBJ2-1
TGCGCCAGCAGCGTCAGGGAAGGGTACGATGAGCAGTTCTTC
CASSVREGYDEQFF
>TRBV4-1|TRBD2|NA|TRBJ2-5
TGCGCCAGCAGCCAGTCGATTATAGCGGGGGGCCGATTCCAGTACTTC
CASSQSIIAGGRFQYF
>TRBV18|NA|NA|TRBJ1-1
TGTGCCAGCTCACCACGGGGCATCACTGGCAGGGTGGACACTGAAGCTTTCTTT
CASSPRGITGRVDTEAFF
>TRBV19|NA|NA|TRBJ1-5
TGTGCCAGTCTCAGTCCGGAGAGCAATCAGCCCCAGCATTTT
CASLSPESNQPQHF
>TRBV10-3|NA|once|TRBJ1-2
TGTGCCATCAGTGACTCGAAGCTCTATGGCTACACCTTC
CAISDSKLYGYTF
>TRBV5-1|TRBD2|NA|TRBJ2-3
TGCGCCAGCAGCCCGGGACTAGCGGGAGGGACGCAGTATTTT
CASSPGLAGGTQYF
>TRBV6-2/TRBV6-3|NA|once|TRBJ2-7
TGTGCCAGCAGTTACTGGTTGAGGGACGAGCAGTACTTC
CASSYWLRDEQYF
>TRBV10-3|NA|NA|TRBJ1-2
TGTGCCATCAGTGGGACGGGAAACTATGGCTACACCTTC
CAISGTGNYGYTF
>TRBV4-2|TRBD1|NA|TRBJ1-1
TGTGCCAGCAGCCAAGATTGGGACAGGAGGAAGAGGACTGAAGCTTTCTTT
CASSQDWDRRKRTEAFF
>TRBV3-1/TRBV3-2|NA|NA|TRBJ2-7
TGTGCCAGCAGCCAAGTTATCGTTTACGAGCAGTACTTC
CASSQVIVYEQYF
>TRBV3-1/TRBV3-2|TRBD1|NA|TRBJ1-2
TGTGCCAGCAGCCACTTGGACAGGGCGGAATATGGCTACACCTTC
CASSHLDRAEYGYTF
>TRBV5-1|TRBD2|NA|TRBJ2-1
TGCGCCAGCAGCATCCCGGGACTAGCCTCGGTGGATGAGCAGTTCTTC
CASSIPGLASVDEQFF
>TRBV5-1|TRBD2|NA|TRBJ2-5
TGCGCCAGCAGCTTGGATTTAGCGGGGGGAAGAGAGACCCAGTACTTC
CASSLDLAGGRETQYF
>TRBV2|TRBD1|NA|TRBJ2-2
TGTGCCAGCAGTGTCGACAGGGGGGCCACCGGGGAGCTGTTTTTT
CASSVDRGATGELFF
>TRBV19|NA|NA|TRBJ1-6
TGTGCCAGTAGTATTGAGGAGAATTCACCCCTCCACTTT
CASSIEENSPLHF
>TRBV5-1|NA|NA|TRBJ2-1
TGCGCCAGCAGCCTGGGGGGGCTAAGCTCCTACAATGAGCAGTTCTTC
CASSLGGLSSYNEQFF
>TRBV7-2|NA|NA|TRBJ2-7
TGTGCCAGCAGCTTAGACGCAGGGTTAAGGGAGCAGTACTTC
CASSLDAGLREQYF
>TRBV18|TRBD1|NA|TRBJ1-5
TGTGCCAGCTCCGACAGGGAAGATCAGCCCCAGCATTTT
CASSDREDQPQHF
>TRBV19|NA|NA|TRBJ2-6
TGTGCCAGTCTGCGGTCGTCCGGGGCCAACGTCCTGACTTTC
CASLRSSGANVLTF
>TRBV12-3/TRBV12-4|NA|NA|TRBJ1-3
TGTGCCAGCAGTTTAGGAGGGAACACCATATATTTT
CASSLGGNTIYF
>TRBV11-2|NA|once|TRBJ2-7
TGTGCCAGCAGCTTAGGGACAAATCCCTACGAGCAGTACTTC
CASSLGTNPYEQYF
>TRBV3-1/TRBV3-2|TRBD2|NA|TRBJ2-3
TGTGCCAGCAGCCAAGACGGTAGCGGGCCTACTAGGCGAGATACGCAGTATTTT
CASSQDGSGPTRRDTQYF
>TRBV6-2/TRBV6-3|NA|NA|TRBJ1-1
TGTGCCAGCAGCTCCCCGGACAGGAACACTGAAGCTTTCTTT
CASSSPDRNTEAFF
>TRBV3-1/TRBV3-2|TRBD2|once|TRBJ2-7
TGTGCCAGCAGCCGAGGGACTAGCGGTTCCTACGAGCAGTACTTC
CASSRGTSGSYEQYF
>TRBV6-5|NA|NA|TRBJ1-1
TGTGCCAGCAGTTACTCTTCGACGCGGGCTTTCTTT
CASSYSSTRAFF
>TRBV3-1/TRBV3-2|NA|NA|TRBJ1-2
TGTGCCAGCAGCCAAGGGACAACCTATGGCTACACCTTC
CASSQGTTYGYTF
>TRBV6-5|TRBD1|NA|TRBJ1-2
TGTGCCAGCAAAACAGGGGCTGGCTACACCTTC
CASKTGAGYTF
>TRBV2|TRBD1|NA|TRBJ2-7
TGTGCCAGCAGCGAACACAGGGGTTACGAGCAGTACTTC
CASSEHRGYEQYF
>TRBV21-1|NA|NA|TRBJ2-3
TGTGCCAGCAGCAAAAGGCTAGCGAGCTATCGGGATACGCAGTATTTT
CASSKRLASYRDTQYF
>TRBV19|TRBD2|NA|TRBJ2-2
TGTGCCAGTAATCCGGGACTAGCGGGGGGGCTTCCCACCGGGGAGCTGTTTTTT
CASNPGLAGGLPTGELFF
>TRBV2|NA|NA|TRBJ2-1
TGTGCCAGCAGTACCCGGGGGAGCTCCTACAATGAGCAGTTCTTC
CASSTRGSSYNEQFF
>TRBV5-1|NA|few|TRBJ1-1
TGCGCCAGCAGCTTGGGGAGCGGGGGGATCAGTGAAGCTTTCTTT
CASSLGSGGISEAFF
>TRBV4-3|TRBD1|NA|TRBJ2-3
TGCGCCAGCAGCCCACAGGGGGGAAGGGATACGCAGTATTTT
CASSPQGGRDTQYF
>TRBV7-8|NA|NA|TRBJ2-3
TGTGCCAGCAGCCCTAACACAGATACGCAGTATTTT
CASSPNTDTQYF
>TRBV2|NA|few|TRBJ1-1
TGTGCCAGCAGTGAAGCGAAGCAGGGGCCTGAAGCTTTCTTT
CASSEAKQGPEAFF
>TRBV6-2/TRBV6-3|TRBD1|NA|TRBJ2-7
TGTGCCAGCAGTTCAAGGGACAGGGGTGCCTCCTACGAGCAGTACTTC
CASSSRDRGASYEQYF
>TRBV5-1|NA|NA|TRBJ2-3
TGCGCCAGCAGCGGTGGGGCAGGGAAGAGCACAGATACGCAGTATTTT
CASSGGAGKSTDTQYF
>TRBV30|NA|NA|TRBJ1-5
TGTGCCTGGAGTGTAACTTCAGGGCGTCAGCCCCAGCATTTT
CAWSVTSGRQPQHF
>TRBV5-1|NA|many|TRBJ2-1
TGCGCCAGCAGCTTGGTAACAGACAATGAGCAGTTCTTC
CASSLVTDNEQFF
>TRBV11-2|NA|NA|TRBJ1-1
TGTGCCAGCAGCTTAGAGACAGGTGGCACTGAAGCTTTCTTT
CASSLETGGTEAFF
>TRBV13|NA|NA|TRBJ2-7
TGTGCCAGCAGCCCCCAGAATTTTGGCTCCTACGAGCAGTACTTC
CASSPQNFGSYEQYF
>TRBV28|TRBD1|NA|TRBJ1-2
TGTGCCAGCAGTTTATTGTCGGGACAGTTGTATGGCTACACCTTC
CASSLLSGQLYGYTF
>TRBV24-1|TRBD1|NA|TRBJ1-5
TGTGCCACCAGTGATTTGCCCGGGACAGGTTGGCATTTT
CATSDLPGTGWHF
>TRBV30|NA|NA|TRBJ1-5
TGTGCCTGGAGTGTACTCGGGGGTCCCCAGCATTTT
CAWSVLGGPQHF
>TRBV7-8|TRBD2|NA|TRBJ2-1
TGTGCCAGCAGCTTACCGGGACTAGCGGGAGGTGAGCAGTTCTTC
CASSLPGLAGGEQFF
>TRBV5-1|NA|NA|TRBJ2-3
TGCGCCAGCAGCTTTCTAGCAGATACGCAGTATTTT
CASSFLADTQYF
>TRBV4-1|TRBD2|NA|TRBJ2-3
TGCGCCAGCAGCCAGGAGCGGGGGGCCAGGGATACGCAGTATTTT
CASSQERGARDTQYF
>TRBV14|NA|few|TRBJ1-2
TGTGCCAGCAGCCAAGTCTCGGGAGCGGGAGGCTACACCTTC
CASSQVSGAGGYTF
>TRBV2|TRBD1|NA|TRBJ1-5
TGTGCCAGCAGTGTTTTTCAGGGGGGCGGACAGCCCCAGCATTTT
CASSVFQGGGQPQHF
>TRBV5-1|NA|NA|TRBJ1-4
TGCGCCAGCAGCTCACAACCAGGGGCGGGCGGGGAAAAACTGTTTTTT
CASSSQPGAGGEKLFF
>TRBV6-5|NA|once|TRBJ1-3
TGTGCCAGCAGCTCCGGGACATTTGGAAACACCATATATTTT
CASSSGTFGNTIYF
>TRBV25-1|TRBD1|NA|TRBJ1-2
TGTGCCAGCAGTGAATTGGGGGACAGCATCTATGGCTACACCTTC
CASSELGDSIYGYTF
>TRBV5-1|TRBD1|NA|TRBJ1-3
TGCGCCAGCAGCTTGGAAGGGACAGGGCACTCTGGAAACACCATATATTTT
CASSLEGTGHSGNTIYF
>TRBV19|TRBD1|NA|TRBJ2-2
TGTGCCACCACAAGACAGGGTGATACGAGTGGAGGGGAGCTGTTTTTT
CATTRQGDTSGGELFF
>TRBV10-3|NA|NA|TRBJ1-3
TGTGTTAGCAGGGTGGAAAACACCATATATTTT
CVSRVENTIYF
>TRBV6-5|NA|NA|TRBJ2-7
TGTGCCAGCAGTTCTGGCTCGGACAGCTACGAGCAGTACTTC
CASSSGSDSYEQYF
>TRBV6-2/TRBV6-3|TRBD1|NA|TRBJ1-5
TGTGCCAGCAGCCGACGGACATTGACAGGGGATGTTAACAATCAGCCCCAGCATTTT
CASSRRTLTGDVNNQPQHF
>TRBV7-2|TRBD2|NA|TRBJ2-3
TGTGCCAGCAGCTTATCTAGCGGGAGGGTAGATACGCAGTATTTT
CASSLSSGRVDTQYF
>TRBV6-6|TRBD2|NA|TRBJ2-7
TGTGCCGCGAAAGTGGGCGGGAGTAACGAGCAGTACTTC
CAAKVGGSNEQYF